This T cell receptor (beta chain) was obtained from a study of molecular identifiers for immune sequencing clone quantification. Germline CDR1 LGHNA, CDR2 YSLEER. This CDR3 comprises 18 residues. Trimming took 1 base from V and 4 from J; bases not matched to a gene: 11. One entry per CDR3 protein results from TCRdb running MiXCR on the PCR reads. The sample comprises approximately 500,000 distinct CDR3 sequences, roughly 24% of which are singletons, and 0.7% to 0.9% rests with the top ten. The TCR sequence derives from a human donor in good health. Some libraries in this study had Jurkat cell RNA spiked in. V gene TRBV4-3 combines with J gene TRBJ1-5; TRBD1 agrees at 9 bases. The sequenced sample was naive CD8+ T cells from blood, with Jurkat cell RNA spiked in. Sample subset: FACS-sorted CD8+CD4-CCR7+CD45RA+ naive T cells. CDR3 sequence: CASSQAATGGVGNQPQHF. The DNA of the CDR3 is TGCGCCAGCAGCCAAGCGGCTACAGGGGGCGTGGGGAATCAGCCCCAGCATTTT.